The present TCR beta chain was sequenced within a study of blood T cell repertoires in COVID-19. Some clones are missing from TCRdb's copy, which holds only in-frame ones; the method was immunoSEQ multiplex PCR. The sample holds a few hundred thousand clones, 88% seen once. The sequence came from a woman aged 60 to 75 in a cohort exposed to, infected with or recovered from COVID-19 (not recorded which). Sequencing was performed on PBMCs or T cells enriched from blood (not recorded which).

This CDR3 reads CASSLGKGSANSPLHF. In nucleotides, the CDR3 is TGCGCCAGCAGCTTGGGGAAGGGGTCGGCTAATTCACCCCTCCACTTT. This chain uses TRBV5-1 with TRBJ1-6; D is possibly TRBD1 (5 bases). V was cut by 0 bases and J by 6 bases, with 13 bases left in between. Germline values: CDR1 SGHRS, CDR2 YFSETQ. The CDR3 totals 16 residues.